This T cell receptor beta chain was recovered during a study of Ad26.COV2.S vaccination and SARS-CoV-2 variants. TCRdb's copy holds only in-frame clones and misses some; the assay was immunoSEQ multiplex PCR. The sample yields some 180,000 clones, around 90% seen once. This clone was seen just once. The sequencing used peripheral blood, collected after recovery from COVID-19. The clonotype originates from a human donor who had recovered from COVID-19.

CDR3 DNA sequence: TGTGCCATCCGGGGTAGCGGGGGGTCACCGGGTGGCACAGATACGCAGTATTTT. Amino acids: CAIRGSGGSPGGTDTQYF. The gene calls are TRBV10-3 and TRBJ2-3; TRBD2 aligns across 10 bases. Germline trimming cut 8 bases from V and 1 base from J; bases unmatched to any gene: 15. The CDR3 is 18 residues long. The germline V gene encodes CDR1 ENHRY and CDR2 SYGVKD.